This T cell receptor beta chain was observed in a study of CD8 T cells in ankylosing spondylitis. Findings and limits, study-wide: Past research had described some motif variants in reactive arthritis synovial fluid and blood. The study identified a TCR beta motif of 7 or 8 highly homologous variants that appeared characteristic of ankylosing spondylitis blood. Clones linked to disease were reported to show significant enrichment in matched ankylosing spondylitis synovial fluid.

The CDR3 is 13 amino acids. The V and J ends lost 5 bases and 5 bases respectively, with 11 bases between them. By quantitative 5'-RACE with molecular barcodes, the TCR beta libraries were made. TCRdb re-analysed the 5' RACE reads in MiXCR, keeping a single row per CDR3 protein. The table lists 250,000 or so distinct CDR3 sequences, about 24% of them singletons. This clonotype was observed at least ten times. Its matching antigen is unknown. The J gene is TRBJ2-3, the V gene TRBV12-3 or TRBV12-4; no firm D call. The sample comprised blood, either unsorted or a sorted T cell fraction (not recorded which). This clonotype was sampled from a male donor with ankylosing spondylitis or in good health (not recorded which). The CDR3 DNA sequence: TGTGCCAGCAGTCCCCACCCGGAAGATACGCAGTATTTT. It codes for CASSPHPEDTQYF.